This passage covers 20 T cell receptor beta chains from one sample sequenced in a study of tumor-infiltrating T cells and Merkel cell polyomavirus. Across the whole study: CD8+ T cells recognized the Merkel cell polyomavirus KLL epitope.

All patients' tumors stained robustly positive for Merkel cell polyomavirus Large T antigen by immunohistochemistry. Produced via immunoSEQ multiplex PCR; TCRdb's table is partial and in-frame only. Among several thousand clones listed, 84% were seen once. Sample: tumor tissue. The receptors come from a man in his fifties or sixties with Merkel cell carcinoma.

This chain uses TRBV2 with TRBJ1-4; no firm D call. This CDR3 region has 15 residues. Germline V gene sequence: CDR1 SNHLY, CDR2 FYNNEI. V gave up 3 bases and J gave up 5 bases, with 13 bases separating them. DNA for the CDR3: TGTGCCAGCAGTGACGGCGCGTCCGGGAATGAAAAACTGTTTTTT. Translating it yields CASSDGASGNEKLFF.

The V gene is TRBV15, the J gene TRBJ1-1; 8 nucleotides agree with TRBD1. V trimming: 5 bases; J trimming: 3 bases; junction bases outside the gene matches: 11. CDR1 is LNHNV, CDR2 YYDKDF, per germline (reference sequence). The CDR3 is 16 residues long. This CDR3 reads CATSGGQGMRDTEAFF. The CDR3 nucleotides read TGTGCCACCAGCGGCGGACAGGGTATGAGGGACACTGAAGCTTTCTTT.

The chain joins TRBV5-6 to TRBJ1-6; 8 bases are shared with TRBD1. There are 15 residues in the CDR3. Trimming removed 2 bases from V and 9 bases from J; junction bases left unmatched: 7. Germline V gene data show CDR1 as SGHDT and CDR2 as YYEEEE. CDR3 residues: CASSLRTGSRSPLHF. CDR3 DNA sequence: TGTGCCAGCAGCTTAAGGACAGGGAGCCGTTCACCCCTCCACTTT.

This clone was observed a handful of times. The V gene is TRBV29-1, the J gene TRBJ2-3; the D gene is possibly TRBD2 (7 bases). The germline V gene encodes CDR1 SQVTM and CDR2 ANQGSEA. This CDR3 has 13 amino acids. Deletions cut 7 bases from V and 0 bases from J, with 11 bases between. The CDR3 here is CSGGGGSTDTQYF. In DNA form, the CDR3 reads TGCAGCGGGGGAGGGGGGAGCACAGATACGCAGTATTTT.

The V gene is TRBV30, the J gene TRBJ2-1, with 7 nucleotides matching TRBD1. This CDR3 is 14 amino acids long. Trimming removed 5 bases from V and 5 bases from J; junction bases left unmatched: 9. Germline V lookup: CDR1 GTSNPN, CDR2 SVGIG (reference sequence). The CDR3 protein is CAWSGTVFNNEQFF. DNA for the CDR3: TGTGCCTGGTCCGGGACAGTATTCAACAATGAGCAGTTCTTC.

There are a few counts of this clone. This rearrangement joins TRBV14 to TRBJ1-1; unclear D gene. The germline V gene has CDR1 SGHDN and CDR2 FVKESK. This CDR3 comprises 14 residues. V was shortened by 5 bases and J by 5 bases, with 15 bases between the two germline ends. The CDR3 loop is CASSNDPGLTEAFF. CDR3 nucleotides: TGTGCCAGCAGCAACGACCCGGGTTTGACTGAAGCTTTCTTT.

The CDR3 DNA reads as TGTGCCAGCAGCCGCCCAGAGGGTACCTATCTCAATCAGCCCCAGCATTTT. Translation gives CASSRPEGTYLNQPQHF. The rearrangement uses TRBV4-2 and TRBJ1-5; no clear D gene. Trimming cost V 4 bases and J 3 bases, with 19 bases left between them. The CDR3 is made up of 17 amino acids. In germline, CDR1 is LGHNA, CDR2 YNFKEQ.

This chain connects TRBV5-1 to TRBJ2-1; D might be TRBD2 (6 bases). Germline CDR1 reads SGHRS; CDR2 reads YFSETQ. Trimming cost V 7 bases and J 4 bases, with 9 bases left between them. The CDR3 covers 12 residues. CDR3 DNA: TGCGCCAGCGGCCGGGGGTACAATGAGCAGTTCTTC. Translating gives CASGRGYNEQFF.

With regard to this clone: A read error may produce the germline difference seen at one junction end. CDR3 sequence reads: CASSVEGLAGRGELFF. In nucleotides, the CDR3 is TGTGCTAGCAGCGTAGAGGGACTAGCGGGGAGAGGGGAGCTGTTTTTT. The chain carries TRBV9 and TRBJ2-2, with TRBD2 matching 13 bases. Germline V gene lookup returns CDR1 SGDLS and CDR2 YYNGEE. The CDR3 consists of 16 residues.

A single count supports this clone. Germline and junction disagree at one end, which may indicate a read error. This chain joins TRBV19 and TRBJ1-1; TRBD1 aligns across 7 bases. The CDR3 spans 14 residues. CDR1 is LNHDA, CDR2 SQIVND, per germline (reference sequence). The CDR3 DNA reads TGTGCCAGTAGTATACAGGGGGAGGACACTAAAGCTTTCTTT. This sequence encodes CASSIQGEDTKAFF.

The gene calls are TRBV30 and TRBJ2-6; D gene ambiguous. The germline CDR1 and CDR2 sequences are GTSNPN and SVGIG (reference sequence). The germline V and J ends were trimmed by 8 bases and 0 bases, with 11 bases remaining between them. The CDR3 loop spans 14 amino acids. CDR3 protein: CARKSSSGANVLTF. In DNA, the CDR3 is TGTGCCAGAAAGTCGAGCTCTGGGGCCAACGTCCTGACTTTC.

The chain carries TRBV7-9 and TRBJ2-5; 9 bases map to TRBD1. Trimming took 5 bases from V and 4 from J; bases not matched to a gene: 8. CDR1 and CDR2 (germline): SEHNR, FQNEAQ (reference sequence). The CDR3 spans 15 residues. The CDR3 sequence is CASSRRDRAGETQYF. The CDR3 bases are TGTGCCAGCAGCCGCCGGGACAGGGCCGGAGAGACCCAGTACTTC.

This rearrangement joins TRBV7-2 to TRBJ1-2; D call uncertain. CDR3 length equals 14 residues. Germline lookup yields CDR1 SGHTA and CDR2 FQGNSA. The V end was cut by 1 base, the J end by 7 bases, with 13 bases between. Here the CDR3 reads CASSLGSGFPGYTF. CDR3 DNA sequence: TGTGCCAGCAGCTTAGGGTCCGGGTTCCCTGGCTACACCTTC.

The genes are TRBV6-1 and TRBJ2-3; 7 bases are shared with TRBD1. This CDR3 spans 13 amino acids. Germline V CDR1 and CDR2: MNHNS, SASEGT. The ends lost 9 bases at V and 6 bases at J; junction bases unmatched: 9. CDR3 DNA: TGTGCCAGTAGGAACCGAGGGGGCGATACGCAGTATTTT. Its protein is CASRNRGGDTQYF.

This chain joins TRBV11-2 and TRBJ1-6; D gene ambiguous. This CDR3 is 13 amino acids long. The V end lost 3 bases, the J end lost 9 bases, and 9 bases lay between the germline ends. Germline assignment: CDR1 SGHAT and CDR2 FQNNGV. CDR3: CASSFAGASPLHF. In nucleotides, the CDR3 is TGTGCCAGCAGCTTTGCTGGAGCTTCACCCCTCCACTTT.

This clone was recorded once. The V and J genes are TRBV5-1 and TRBJ2-3; TRBD1 might be the D (6 bases). The CDR3 is 15 residues long. Per germline, CDR1 SGHRS and CDR2 YFSETQ. V was cut by 4 bases and J by 0 bases, with 12 bases left in between. The CDR3 DNA is TGCGCCAGCAGCCCCCATGGGGGCAGCACAGATACGCAGTATTTT. It specifies CASSPHGGSTDTQYF.

As regards this clone: Distinct nucleotide sequences in the sample also encode this CDR3. The V call is TRBV9, the J call TRBJ2-2; TRBD1 is a possible D gene (5 bases). The V gene lost 4 bases and the J gene lost 0 bases, with 7 bases spanning the gap. CDR1 and CDR2 from the germline V gene are SGDLS and YYNGEE. The CDR3 is 14 amino acids. As DNA, the CDR3 is TGTGCCAGCAGCAAACAGGCGAACACCGGGGAGCTGTTTTTT. It translates to CASSKQANTGELFF. The full variable domain, rest sourced from reference TRBV9 and TRBJ2-2, is DSGVTQTPKHLITATGQRVTLRCSPRSGDLSVYWYQQSLDQGLQFLIQYYNGEERAKGNILERFSAQQFPDLHSELNLSSLELGDSALYFCASSKQANTGELFFGEGSRLTVL.

A remark on this clone: Additional DNA sequences in this sample encode the identical CDR3. This chain uses TRBV5-1 with TRBJ2-3, with TRBD2 matching 10 bases. From germline, CDR1 is SGHRS and CDR2 YFSETQ. V shed 5 bases, J shed 0 bases, and the junction held 24 bases outside the gene matches. This CDR3 comprises 22 residues. The DNA for the CDR3 is TGCGCCAGCAGGGGGACAGCAGAAATAGCGGGGGGTCCCGAAACGAGCACAGATACGCAGTATTTT. This translates into CASRGTAEIAGGPETSTDTQYF.

V is TRBV6-5 and J is TRBJ2-2; no clear D. This CDR3 region has 14 residues. V lost 0 bases and J 5 bases, leaving 7 bases between the germline ends. CDR1 and CDR2 from the germline V gene are MNHEY and SVGAGI. CDR3 bases: TGTGCCAGCAGTTACTCGGTCCGGACCGGGGAGCTGTTTTTT. It specifies CASSYSVRTGELFF.

V and J are TRBV6-1 and TRBJ2-7, with 7 bases identical to TRBD2. With V trimmed by 3 bases and J by 5 bases, 7 bases remained unmatched. CDR3 length: 14 residues. Germline V lookup: CDR1 MNHNS, CDR2 SASEGT. This CDR3 is CASSEGGRLHEQYF. DNA for the CDR3: TGTGCCAGCAGTGAGGGGGGGAGGTTGCACGAGCAGTACTTC.